Below, 7 T cell receptor beta chains from the same sample are listed, as sequenced in a study of T cell responses to AZD1222 COVID-19 vaccine. Sequencing was performed with immunoSEQ multiplex PCR; in TCRdb, only in-frame clones are kept and a portion is missing. The sample lists 120,000 or so clones, about 95% occurring once. Source: peripheral blood, taken 28 days after the second AZD1222 dose. The receptors shown here come from an adult who received the AZD1222 COVID-19 vaccine.

The rearrangement uses TRBV18 and TRBJ1-2, with a tentative D call TRBD1 (6 bases). The CDR3 is 12 residues long. V was trimmed by 3 bases and J by 10 bases, leaving 12 bases between them. CDR1 and CDR2 (germline): KGHSH, LQKENI. The CDR3 protein is CASSPNRDDYTF. CDR3 in DNA: TGTGCCAGCTCACCCAACAGGGACGACTACACCTTC.

The rearrangement joins TRBV6-6 to TRBJ2-7; the D gene could be TRBD1 or TRBD2 (5 bases each). The CDR3 is made up of 14 amino acids. Germline assignment: CDR1 MNHNY and CDR2 SVGAGI (reference sequence). V gave up 2 bases and J gave up 3 bases, with 11 bases separating them. CDR3 sequence: CASSYEGRDYEQYF. The CDR3 DNA sequence: TGTGCCAGCAGTTACGAGGGGAGAGACTACGAGCAGTACTTC.

The chain combines TRBV5-1 with TRBJ1-6, with a weak D call TRBD1 (6 bases). Germline assignment: CDR1 SGHRS and CDR2 YFSETQ. The CDR3 has 16 amino acids. Trimming pared 1 base from V and 7 bases from J, leaving 15 bases between. The CDR3 DNA is TGCGCCAGCAGCTTGATGCAGGGGCGTGGGAATTCACCCCTCCACTTT. It translates to CASSLMQGRGNSPLHF.

The genes are TRBV6-5 and TRBJ2-3, with unresolved D. Trimming took off 2 bases at V and 4 bases at J, with 7 bases between the two ends. The germline V gene encodes CDR1 MNHEY and CDR2 SVGAGI. The CDR3 has 13 residues. In DNA form, the CDR3 reads TGTGCCAGCAGTTACGAGGTGGCAGATACGCAGTATTTT. It codes for CASSYEVADTQYF.

The chain combines TRBV11-2 with TRBJ1-6; TRBD1 agrees at 7 bases. CDR1 is SGHAT, CDR2 FQNNGV, per germline. This CDR3 contains 15 residues. V gave up 5 bases and J gave up 4 bases; unmatched junction bases: 5. The CDR3 loop reads CASSPGTAYNSPLHF. The DNA of the CDR3 is TGTGCCAGCAGCCCCGGGACAGCGTATAATTCACCCCTCCACTTT.

The V gene is TRBV28, the J gene TRBJ1-4; 7 nucleotides agree with TRBD1. The ends lost 3 bases at V and 14 bases at J; junction bases unmatched: 9. The CDR3 is 13 amino acids. CDR1 and CDR2 (germline): MDHEN, SYDVKM. The CDR3 DNA is TGTGCCAGCAGTTTGATGACAGGGCCGGGGCTGTTTTTT. The encoded protein is CASSLMTGPGLFF.

This clone was observed once. The chain has TRBV18 and TRBJ2-1; TRBD2 might be the D (6 bases). The CDR3 runs 15 residues. Germline CDR1 and CDR2: KGHSH and LQKENI. V gave up 1 base and J gave up 7 bases, with 14 bases separating them. As DNA, the CDR3 is TGTGCCAGCTCACCACTGTCGGGAGTTTGGAATGAGCAGTTCTTC. The encoded protein is CASSPLSGVWNEQFF.